The 2 T cell receptor beta chains listed next were all sequenced from one sample in a study of blood T cell repertoires in COVID-19. Sequencing used immunoSEQ multiplex PCR; TCRdb keeps in-frame clones, though not all of them. The sample records roughly 260,000 clones, 80% to 95% being singletons. The sample comprised peripheral blood. All receptors come from a person aged 18 to 35 with COVID-19, enrolled during active disease.

The V and J genes are TRBV2 and TRBJ2-7, with D possibly TRBD1 on 6 matching bases. The CDR3 length is 13 residues. V dropped 10 bases and J dropped 2 bases, with 15 bases sitting between them. Germline loops: CDR1 SNHLY, CDR2 FYNNEI. The CDR3 is CATSGVYAYEQYF. The CDR3 DNA sequence: TGTGCCACCTCAGGGGTATATGCCTACGAGCAGTACTTC. Variable domain in full (rest from reference TRBV2 and TRBJ2-7): EPEVTQTPSHQVTQMGQEVILRCVPISNHLYFYWYRQILGQKVEFLVSFYNNEISEKSEIFDDQFSVERPDGSNFTLKIRSTKLEDSAMYFCATSGVYAYEQYFGPGTRLTVT.

The CDR3 DNA sequence: TGTGCCAGCAGTGAAGCAGGGAGGCCAGAGACCCAGTACTTC. Amino acid sequence: CASSEAGRPETQYF. J is TRBJ2-5 and V is TRBV25-1; perhaps TRBD2 as D (6 bases). Germline loops: CDR1 MGHDK, CDR2 SYGVNS. This CDR3 comprises 14 residues. The V and J ends lost 2 bases and 4 bases respectively, with 11 bases between them.